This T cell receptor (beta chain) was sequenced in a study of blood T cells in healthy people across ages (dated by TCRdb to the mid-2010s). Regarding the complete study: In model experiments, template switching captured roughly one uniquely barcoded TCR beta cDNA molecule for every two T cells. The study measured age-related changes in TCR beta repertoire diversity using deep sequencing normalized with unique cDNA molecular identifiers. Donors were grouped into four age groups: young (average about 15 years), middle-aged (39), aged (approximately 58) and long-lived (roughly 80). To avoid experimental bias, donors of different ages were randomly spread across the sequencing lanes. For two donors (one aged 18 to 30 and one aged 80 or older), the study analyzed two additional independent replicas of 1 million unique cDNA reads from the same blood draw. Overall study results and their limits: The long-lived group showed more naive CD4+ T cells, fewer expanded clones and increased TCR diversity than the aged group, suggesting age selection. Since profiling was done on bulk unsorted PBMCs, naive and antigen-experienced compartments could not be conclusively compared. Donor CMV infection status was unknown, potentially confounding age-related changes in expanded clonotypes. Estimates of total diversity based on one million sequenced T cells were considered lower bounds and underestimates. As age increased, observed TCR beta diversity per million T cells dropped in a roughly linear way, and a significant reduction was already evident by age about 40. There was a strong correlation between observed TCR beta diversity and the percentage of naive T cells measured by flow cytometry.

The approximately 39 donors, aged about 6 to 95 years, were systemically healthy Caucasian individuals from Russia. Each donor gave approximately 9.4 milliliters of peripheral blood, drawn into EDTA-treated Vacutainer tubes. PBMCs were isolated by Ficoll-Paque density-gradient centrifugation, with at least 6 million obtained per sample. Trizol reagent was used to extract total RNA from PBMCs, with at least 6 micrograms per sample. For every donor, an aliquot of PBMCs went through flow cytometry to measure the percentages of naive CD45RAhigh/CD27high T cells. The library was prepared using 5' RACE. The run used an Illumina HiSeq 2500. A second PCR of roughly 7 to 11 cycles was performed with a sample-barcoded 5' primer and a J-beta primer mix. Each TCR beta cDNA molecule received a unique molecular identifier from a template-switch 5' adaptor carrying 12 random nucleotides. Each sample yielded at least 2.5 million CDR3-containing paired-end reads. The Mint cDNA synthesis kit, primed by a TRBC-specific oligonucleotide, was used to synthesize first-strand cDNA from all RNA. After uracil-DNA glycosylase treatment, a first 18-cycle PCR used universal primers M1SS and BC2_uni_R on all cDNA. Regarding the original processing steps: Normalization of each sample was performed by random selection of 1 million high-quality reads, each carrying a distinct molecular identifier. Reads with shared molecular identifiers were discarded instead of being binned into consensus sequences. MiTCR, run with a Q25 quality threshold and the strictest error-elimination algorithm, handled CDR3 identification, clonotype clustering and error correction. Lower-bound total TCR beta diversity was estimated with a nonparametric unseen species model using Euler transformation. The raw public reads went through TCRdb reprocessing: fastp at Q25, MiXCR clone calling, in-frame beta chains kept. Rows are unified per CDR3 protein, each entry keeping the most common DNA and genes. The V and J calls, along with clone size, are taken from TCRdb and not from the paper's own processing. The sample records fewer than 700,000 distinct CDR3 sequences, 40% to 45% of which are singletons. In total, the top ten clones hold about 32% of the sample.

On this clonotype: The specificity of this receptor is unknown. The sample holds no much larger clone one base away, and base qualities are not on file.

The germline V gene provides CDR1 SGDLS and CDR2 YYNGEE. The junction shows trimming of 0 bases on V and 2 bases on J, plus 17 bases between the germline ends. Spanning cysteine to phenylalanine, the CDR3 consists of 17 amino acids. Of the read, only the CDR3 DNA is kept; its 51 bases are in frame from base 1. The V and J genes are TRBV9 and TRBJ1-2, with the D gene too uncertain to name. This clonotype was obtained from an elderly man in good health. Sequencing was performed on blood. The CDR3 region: CASSVGTARLRNYGYTF. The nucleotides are TGTGCCAGCAGCGTAGGAACAGCACGACTCCGAAACTATGGCTACACCTTC.